This T cell receptor beta chain was captured in a study of blood T cell repertoires in COVID-19. Overall study context: In each case, the material was cDNA or gDNA derived from T cells, B-cell-depleted T cells, or PBMCs.

As handled by the study authors: Reference gene primer amplification yielded estimated nucleated cell counts. Profiled with immunoSEQ multiplex PCR; TCRdb holds only in-frame clones, not every one. V and J calls and clone size follow that table, whereas D and trimming were derived from the DNA. This sample has 40,000 to 45,000 clones; nearly 90% occur once, and the top ten carry more than 5%. The sample comprised peripheral blood. The clonotype originates from a human donor in a cohort sampled during active COVID-19.

The CDR3 spells CATSDPRTSGATQYF. In DNA, the CDR3 is TGTGCCACCAGTGATCCCCGGACTAGCGGGGCGACCCAGTACTTC. The V call is TRBV24-1, the J call TRBJ2-5, with 12 bases identical to TRBD2. This CDR3 is built from 15 residues. From germline, CDR1 is KGHDR and CDR2 SFDVKD. V dropped 3 bases and J dropped 7; count of bases not matched to a gene: 5.